This record concerns one TCR beta chain sequence. Antigen specificity is unknown. The data originate from a study of cytomegalovirus exposure and HLA in healthy donors. Study in general: Samples from HLA-typed donors yielded 65 million to 85 million unique TCRs in an early data release. Most donors, more than 80% of more than 300 genotyped, fell in the Caucasian-associated ancestry cluster. Regarding the study as a whole: At a 0.05 false discovery rate, a later analysis found about 17,000 TCR beta sequences to be associated with HLA alleles.

Healthy bone marrow donors made up the donor group. V shed 10 bases and J shed 4 bases, with 19 bases lying between them. CDR1 LNHDA and CDR2 SQIVND come from the germline V gene (reference sequence). The CDR3 runs 14 residues. 60 Vbeta and 13 Jbeta primers were used in PCR. The method was immunoSEQ multiplex PCR; TCRdb's version includes in-frame clones alone and lacks a portion of them. The repertoire holds tens of thousands of clones, with less than 85% as singletons. The sequence came from a woman between 45 and 65 years old in good health and CMV-seronegative. This chain connects TRBV19 to TRBJ1-2; D gene ambiguous. The sequenced material came from PBMCs. The CDR3 sequence: CATSQEPKLYGYTF. CDR3 bases: TGTGCCACTTCGCAGGAACCAAAACTCTATGGCTACACCTTC.